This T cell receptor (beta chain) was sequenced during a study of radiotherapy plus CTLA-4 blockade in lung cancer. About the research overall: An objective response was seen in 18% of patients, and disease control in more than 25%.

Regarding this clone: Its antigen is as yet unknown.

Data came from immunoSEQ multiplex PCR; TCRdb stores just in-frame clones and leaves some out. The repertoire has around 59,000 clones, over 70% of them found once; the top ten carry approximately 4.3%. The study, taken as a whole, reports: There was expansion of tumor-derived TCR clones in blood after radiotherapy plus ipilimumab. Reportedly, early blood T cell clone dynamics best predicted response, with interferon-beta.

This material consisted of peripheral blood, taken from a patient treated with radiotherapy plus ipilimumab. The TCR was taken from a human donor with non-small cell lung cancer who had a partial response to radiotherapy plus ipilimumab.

CDR3: CASSFSVNEKLFF. The CDR3 DNA reads TGTGCCAGCAGCTTCTCGGTTAATGAAAAACTGTTTTTT. The rearrangement links TRBV7-3 to TRBJ1-4; D gene ambiguous. CDR1 is SGHTA and CDR2 is FQGTGA in the germline V gene. Trimming left V 3 bases short and J 4 bases short, with 6 bases between. This CDR3 has 13 amino acids. Looking up the rest from reference TRBV7-3 and TRBJ1-4 gives the full variable domain: GAGVSQTPSNKVTEKGKYVELRCDPISGHTALYWYRQSLGQGPEFLIYFQGTGAADDSGLPNDRFFAVRPEGSVSTLKIQRTERGDSAVYLCASSFSVNEKLFFGSGTQLSVL.